The 22 T cell receptor beta chains reported below all come from one sample, sequenced in a study of cytomegalovirus exposure and HLA in healthy donors. The table came from immunoSEQ multiplex PCR; TCRdb's copy has only in-frame clones and leaves some out. The sample lists approximately 280,000 clones, roughly 85% occurring once. Sequencing was performed on PBMCs. These receptors were taken from a woman aged 18-29 years in good health and CMV-seronegative.

This chain's CDR3 is CASSYSSPTSEQYF. In nucleotides, the CDR3 is TGTGCCAGCAGTTACTCGAGCCCGACTAGCGAGCAGTACTTC. The chain is built from TRBV6-6 and TRBJ2-7; D is possibly TRBD2 (6 bases). There are 14 residues in the CDR3. The germline V gene has CDR1 MNHNY and CDR2 SVGAGI (reference sequence). Trimming left V 0 bases short and J 6 bases short, with 12 bases between.

The chain has TRBV4-2 and TRBJ2-7, with D possibly TRBD1 on 6 matching bases. The CDR3 spans 11 residues. Germline V CDR1 and CDR2: LGHNA, YNFKEQ. The germline V and J ends were trimmed by 2 bases and 7 bases, with 6 bases remaining between them. The CDR3 DNA is TGTGCCAGCAGCCAAAGGGGGGAGCAGTACTTC. Amino acids: CASSQRGEQYF.

This chain joins TRBV2 and TRBJ2-1; TRBD2 aligns across 8 bases. Germline CDR1 and CDR2: SNHLY and FYNNEI. The CDR3 runs 14 residues. V dropped 6 bases and J dropped 6; count of bases not matched to a gene: 7. CDR3 sequence: CASRLRGGSNEQFF. DNA for the CDR3: TGTGCCAGCAGGCTTCGGGGGGGGAGCAATGAGCAGTTCTTC. The full variable domain, in which reference TRBV2 and TRBJ2-1 provide the parts outside the CDR3, is EPEVTQTPSHQVTQMGQEVILRCVPISNHLYFYWYRQILGQKVEFLVSFYNNEISEKSEIFDDQFSVERPDGSNFTLKIRSTKLEDSAMYFCASRLRGGSNEQFFGPGTRLTVL.

The V call is TRBV7-9, the J call TRBJ2-6; a possible D gene is TRBD1 (5 bases). V was trimmed by 0 bases and J by 2 bases, leaving 11 bases between them. The CDR3 consists of 17 residues. Germline loops: CDR1 SEHNR, CDR2 FQNEAQ (reference sequence). For the CDR3, the DNA is TGTGCCAGCAGCTTAGCGCAGGGTGGCACTGGGGCCAACGTCCTGACTTTC. As protein: CASSLAQGGTGANVLTF. Variable domain in full (rest from reference TRBV7-9 and TRBJ2-6): DTGVSQNPRHKITKRGQNVTFRCDPISEHNRLYWYRQTLGQGPEFLTYFQNEAQLEKSRLLSDRFSAERPKGSFSTLEIQRTEQGDSAMYLCASSLAQGGTGANVLTFGAGSRLTVL.

J is TRBJ1-2 and V is TRBV2; TRBD1 is a possible D gene (5 bases). Germline-derived CDR1 and CDR2 are SNHLY and FYNNEI. The CDR3 loop spans 13 amino acids. Trimming shortened V by 4 bases and J by 2 bases, and 8 bases separated the two germline ends. This CDR3 is CASSGDLNYGYTF. CDR3 DNA sequence: TGTGCCAGCAGTGGGGACTTAAACTATGGCTACACCTTC.

The chain joins TRBV7-3 to TRBJ2-5; D call uncertain. V lost 1 base, J lost 9 bases, and 12 bases lay in between. CDR1 SGHTA and CDR2 FQGTGA come from the germline V gene. There are 13 residues in the CDR3. The CDR3 is CASSLKERSAQYF. The CDR3 region has the DNA TGTGCCAGCAGCTTAAAGGAGAGGAGCGCCCAGTACTTC.

The chain links TRBV18 to TRBJ1-1; 7 bases agree with TRBD1. Germline values: CDR1 KGHSH, CDR2 LQKENI. This CDR3 is built from 16 residues. V was clipped by 2 bases and J by 1 base; unmatched bases: 7. The CDR3 region is CASSPRNRGRNTEAFF. Here the CDR3 DNA reads TGTGCCAGCTCACCAAGGAACAGGGGTCGGAACACTGAAGCTTTCTTT.

This clone was seen more than once but under ten times. The chain is built from TRBV5-6 and TRBJ1-2; tentatively, D is TRBD1 (5 bases). This CDR3 comprises 11 residues. The germline V gene has CDR1 SGHDT and CDR2 YYEEEE. V was shortened by 4 bases and J by 7 bases, with 8 bases between the two germline ends. This CDR3 reads CASSAGFGYTF. The CDR3 DNA follows: TGTGCCAGCAGCGCAGGGTTTGGCTACACCTTC.

The chain is built from TRBV2 and TRBJ2-3; D not resolved. CDR1 and CDR2 (germline): SNHLY, FYNNEI. V shed 11 bases and J shed 1 base, with 16 bases lying between them. The CDR3 is 14 residues long. Written as DNA, the CDR3 is TGTGCCTCTAAGGATTCAGGCCGCACAGATACGCAGTATTTT. Its translation is CASKDSGRTDTQYF.

To note about this clone: Other nucleotide sequences in the sample specify the same CDR3. The chain uses TRBV18 and TRBJ1-2; D unclear. With 3 bases removed from V and 3 bases from J, the gap between germline ends came to 8 bases. Germline V gene lookup returns CDR1 KGHSH and CDR2 LQKENI. The CDR3 length is 13 residues. The CDR3 coding sequence is TGTGCCAGCTCACCTGAGGTTGACTATGGCTACACCTTC. Translation gives CASSPEVDYGYTF.

The rearrangement links TRBV9 to TRBJ2-3; tentatively, D is TRBD2 (5 bases). CDR1 is SGDLS and CDR2 is YYNGEE in the germline V gene. V was trimmed by 0 bases and J by 3 bases, leaving 11 bases between them. The CDR3 is 15 residues long. DNA of the CDR3: TGTGCCAGCAGCGTAGGAGGAGGACGGACAGATACGCAGTATTTT. Translation: CASSVGGGRTDTQYF.

This clone was detected a few times. V and J are TRBV15 and TRBJ1-5, with unresolved D. This CDR3 spans 14 amino acids. Germline V gene data show CDR1 as LNHNV and CDR2 as YYDKDF (reference sequence). V shed 8 bases and J shed 6 bases, with 17 bases lying between them. The CDR3 is CATGFGYTSQPQHF. In DNA form, the CDR3 reads TGTGCCACCGGGTTCGGGTATACAAGTCAGCCCCAGCATTTT.

This clone was recorded once. The gene calls are TRBV11-2 and TRBJ1-2; D is ambiguous. The CDR3 loop spans 11 amino acids. Germline CDR1 and CDR2: SGHAT and FQNNGV. With 5 bases removed from V and 4 bases from J, the gap between germline ends came to 5 bases. The CDR3 protein is CASSPSYGYTF. The DNA of the CDR3 is TGTGCCAGCAGCCCGAGCTATGGCTACACCTTC.

This rearrangement joins TRBV6-5 to TRBJ2-7; TRBD2 agrees at 7 bases. The CDR3 extends over 14 amino acids. Germline loops: CDR1 MNHEY, CDR2 SVGAGI. With 5 bases clipped from V and 0 bases from J, the junction kept 4 bases outside the gene matches. Here the CDR3 reads CASSRTGGSYEQYF. CDR3 sequence (DNA): TGTGCCAGCAGTCGGACGGGGGGCTCCTACGAGCAGTACTTC.

V usage is TRBV30 and J usage is TRBJ2-4; possible D gene TRBD2, 6 bases. Germline assignment: CDR1 GTSNPN and CDR2 SVGIG (reference sequence). CDR3 size: 15 residues. Trimming took 1 base from V and 1 from J, leaving 11 bases between them. Here the CDR3 DNA reads TGTGCCTGGAGTGCTGGGGGGATCGCCAAAAACATTCAGTACTTC. It translates to CAWSAGGIAKNIQYF.

The gene calls are TRBV27 and TRBJ2-1; 13 nucleotides align to TRBD2. J gave up 10 bases and V 5 bases, and 8 bases lay outside the gene matches. CDR1 is MNHEY, CDR2 SMNVEV, per germline (reference sequence). The CDR3 spans 15 residues. The CDR3 DNA is TGTGCCAGCAGTCTACTAGCGGGGGGGCCCCGCGAGCAGTTCTTC. Translated: CASSLLAGGPREQFF.

This chain uses TRBV7-3 with TRBJ2-6; tentatively, D is TRBD1 (6 bases). The CDR3 spans 16 residues. Per germline, CDR1 SGHTA and CDR2 FQGTGA. The V gene lost 4 bases and the J gene lost 2 bases, with 12 bases spanning the gap. The CDR3 DNA reads TGTGCCAGCAGCTCAGGGACAACCCCTGGGGCCAACGTCCTGACTTTC. This translates into CASSSGTTPGANVLTF.

The CDR3 DNA sequence: TGTGCCAGTAGTATCACATCAAGCTCCTACGAGCAGTACTTC. It encodes CASSITSSSYEQYF. The chain joins TRBV19 to TRBJ2-7; D not certain. The CDR3 length is 14 residues. Per the germline V gene, CDR1 is LNHDA and CDR2 is SQIVND (reference sequence). V lost 3 bases and J 0 bases, leaving 9 bases between the germline ends.

The CDR3 spells CASTSWGGATDTQYF. Written as DNA, the CDR3 is TGCGCCAGCACCTCCTGGGGGGGGGCCACAGATACGCAGTATTTT. V is TRBV4-1 and J is TRBJ2-3, with a tentative D call TRBD2 (7 bases). This CDR3 contains 15 residues. CDR1 is MGHRA and CDR2 is YSYEKL in the germline V gene. The V end lost 7 bases, the J end lost 2 bases, and 16 bases lay between the germline ends.

The chain is built from TRBV7-3 and TRBJ2-2; 8 positions match TRBD1. This CDR3 is built from 18 residues. Per the germline V gene, CDR1 is SGHTA and CDR2 is FQGTGA. Losses at the gene ends were 1 base for V and 3 bases for J; bases not matched to a gene: 10. For the CDR3, the DNA is TGTGCCAGCAGCTTAAAAGGTGGACAGGGACCTTACACCGGGGAGCTGTTTTTT. Translating it yields CASSLKGGQGPYTGELFF.

V usage is TRBV19 and J usage is TRBJ2-1, with TRBD2 as a possible D gene (6 bases). Per germline, CDR1 LNHDA and CDR2 SQIVND (reference sequence). Trimming took off 3 bases at V and 10 bases at J, with 13 bases between the two ends. The CDR3 spans 13 residues. The CDR3 reads CASSIVASGEQFF. DNA of the CDR3: TGTGCCAGTAGTATTGTAGCGAGCGGGGAGCAGTTCTTC.

The chain uses TRBV5-1 and TRBJ2-3; D gene uncertain. Trimming took 4 bases from V and 6 from J, leaving 15 bases between them. The CDR3 extends over 14 amino acids. Germline V lookup: CDR1 SGHRS, CDR2 YFSETQ. In DNA form, the CDR3 reads TGCGCCAGCAGCCCTAACCCCCGATCCGATACGCAGTATTTT. It is translated as CASSPNPRSDTQYF.